This T cell receptor (beta chain) was documented in a study of cytomegalovirus exposure and HLA in healthy donors. This CDR3 has 15 amino acids. Germline V lookup: CDR1 MNHEY, CDR2 SVGAGI. Trimming shortened V by 8 bases and J by 5 bases, and 21 bases separated the two germline ends. Clones were sequenced by immunoSEQ multiplex PCR, and TCRdb holds only the in-frame ones, with some missing. This sample has 70,000 to 75,000 clones, with 85% to 95% found just once. This chain uses TRBV6-5 with TRBJ2-5; D perhaps matches TRBD1 (5 bases). The source of this sequence is a woman aged 18-29 years in good health and CMV-seropositive. What was sequenced was PBMCs. The CDR3 sequence: CASGRTMWGAETQYF. The CDR3 DNA follows: TGTGCCAGCGGGCGTACGATGTGGGGCGCGGAGACCCAGTACTTC.